Each of the 25 T cell receptor beta chains below was sequenced from the same sample in a study of blood T cell repertoires in COVID-19. Data came from immunoSEQ multiplex PCR; TCRdb stores just in-frame clones and leaves some out. The table records about 430,000 clones, roughly 90% of them present only once. The sample consisted of PBMCs or T cells enriched from blood (not recorded which). The receptors derive from a woman under 30 who had been exposed to COVID-19.

The chain links TRBV7-9 to TRBJ2-2, with D possibly matching TRBD1 (5 bases). The CDR3 contains 14 residues. Trimming shortened V by 2 bases and J by 4 bases, and 8 bases separated the two germline ends. Germline CDR1 is SEHNR and CDR2 is FQNEAQ (reference sequence). This CDR3 is CASSLRGSTGELFF. CDR3 coding DNA: TGTGCCAGCAGCTTAAGGGGAAGCACCGGGGAGCTGTTTTTT.

The J gene is TRBJ2-2, the V gene TRBV10-3; 11 nucleotides align to TRBD2. CDR3 length: 15 amino acids. V was clipped by 4 bases and J by 6 bases; unmatched bases: 4. The germline V gene has CDR1 ENHRY and CDR2 SYGVKD. The CDR3 region has the DNA TGTGCCATCAGTGTAGCGGGAGGGTCGGCCGGGGAGCTGTTTTTT. Translating it yields CAISVAGGSAGELFF.

The CDR3: CASSFGAGSGINEQFF. The CDR3 bases are TGTGCCAGCAGCTTTGGGGCGGGTAGCGGGATTAATGAGCAGTTCTTC. The chain carries TRBV5-6 and TRBJ2-1; 8 bases are a match to TRBD2. V shed 2 bases, J shed 7 bases, and the junction held 11 bases outside the gene matches. This CDR3 has 16 residues. The germline V gene encodes CDR1 SGHDT and CDR2 YYEEEE.

As regards this clone: This same CDR3 is encoded by further DNA sequences in the sample. Here the CDR3 reads CASSLGLAGDNEQFF. The CDR3, as DNA: TGCGCCAGCAGCTTGGGACTAGCGGGGGACAATGAGCAGTTCTTC. The chain links TRBV5-1 to TRBJ2-1; 12 bases align to TRBD2. With V trimmed by 0 bases and J by 5 bases, 0 bases remained unmatched. The CDR3 contains 15 residues. Germline CDR1 SGHRS, CDR2 YFSETQ. The variable domain in full, with the rest retrieved from reference TRBV5-1 and TRBJ2-1, is KAGVTQTPRYLIKTRGQQVTLSCSPISGHRSVSWYQQTPGQGLQFLFEYFSETQRNKGNFPGRFSGRQFSNSRSEMNVSTLELGDSALYLCASSLGLAGDNEQFFGPGTRLTVL.

J is TRBJ2-2 and V is TRBV6-1; 7 bases line up with TRBD2. The V segment lost 4 bases and the J segment 6 bases; nucleotides outside the gene matches: 11. There are 16 residues in the CDR3. Germline values: CDR1 MNHNS, CDR2 SASEGT. CDR3 nucleotide sequence: TGTGCCAGCAGTGCGGCCCGGGGAGGGAAGGCCGGGGAGCTGTTTTTT. As protein: CASSAARGGKAGELFF.

V and J are TRBV7-6 and TRBJ2-1; D may be TRBD2 (5 bases). The CDR3 covers 18 residues. CDR1 and CDR2 (germline): SGHVS, FNYEAQ. Trimming stripped 2 bases from V and 1 base from J, with 18 bases between. The CDR3 DNA reads as TGTGCCAGCAGCTTACCCCTCTCCGGAGGCCTTTCCTACAATGAGCAGTTCTTC. Residues: CASSLPLSGGLSYNEQFF. Combining the CDR3 with reference TRBV7-6 and TRBJ2-1 gives the whole variable domain GAGVSQSPRYKVTKRGQDVALRCDPISGHVSLYWYRQALGQGPEFLTYFNYEAQQDKSGLPNDRFSAERPEGSISTLTIQRTEQRDSAMYRCASSLPLSGGLSYNEQFFGPGTRLTVL.

The chain recombines TRBV10-1 with TRBJ1-1; no clear D. Trimming took 4 bases from V and 7 from J, leaving 13 bases between them. Germline V gene data show CDR1 as WNHNN and CDR2 as SYGVQD (reference sequence). This CDR3 has 13 residues. DNA for the CDR3: TGCGCCAGCAGTGCTCACAGTCCTAATGAAGCTTTCTTT. It is translated as CASSAHSPNEAFF.

This sequence joins TRBV28 and TRBJ1-2; 7 nucleotides line up with TRBD1. The CDR3 runs to 11 residues. CDR1 is MDHEN and CDR2 is SYDVKM in the germline V gene. The trim removed 3 bases at V and 8 bases at J, leaving 0 bases unmatched. CDR3 amino acids: CASSLGQGYTF. CDR3 in DNA: TGTGCCAGCAGTTTGGGACAGGGCTACACCTTC.

The sample holds one count of this clone. The chain carries TRBV6-6 and TRBJ2-7; no reliable D call. Between the trimmed V and J ends, which lost 0 bases and 0 bases, there was a span of 12 bases. The germline CDR1 and CDR2 sequences are MNHNY and SVGAGI (reference sequence). The CDR3 totals 16 residues. The CDR3 sequence: CASSYSLERSSYEQYF. The CDR3 nucleotides read TGTGCCAGCAGTTACTCGTTGGAACGGAGCTCCTACGAGCAGTACTTC.

This sequence joins TRBV29-1 and TRBJ1-5; D uncertain. The CDR3 is 10 residues long. V lost 4 bases, J lost 10 bases, and 8 bases lay in between. Germline V lookup: CDR1 SQVTM, CDR2 ANQGSEA. CDR3: CSVARSPQHF. The CDR3 bases are TGCAGCGTTGCGCGGTCACCCCAGCATTTT. Complete variable domain (other parts from reference TRBV29-1 and TRBJ1-5): SAVISQKPSRDICQRGTSLTIQCQVDSQVTMMFWYRQQPGQSLTLIATANQGSEATYESGFVIDKFPISRPNLTFSTLTVSNMSPEDSSIYLCSVARSPQHFGDGTRLSIL.

The chain employs TRBV19 and TRBJ2-3; TRBD1 aligns across 9 bases. Trimming cost V 4 bases and J 0 bases; bases outside gene matches: 2. The CDR3 is made up of 15 amino acids. The germline V gene has CDR1 LNHDA and CDR2 SQIVND (reference sequence). CDR3 in amino acids: CASSTGQGSTDTQYF. In DNA, the CDR3 is TGTGCCAGTAGTACCGGACAGGGGAGCACAGATACGCAGTATTTT.

This rearrangement joins TRBV19 to TRBJ2-7; 7 bases map to TRBD1. The CDR3 contains 14 residues. The germline V gene encodes CDR1 LNHDA and CDR2 SQIVND (reference sequence). Germline trimming cut 5 bases from V and 1 base from J; bases unmatched to any gene: 5. The CDR3 nucleotides read TGTGCCAGTAGTCCAGCGACAGGGTCCTACGAGCAGTACTTC. Its protein is CASSPATGSYEQYF.

The genes are TRBV18 and TRBJ1-1; 9 positions match TRBD1. This CDR3 contains 14 residues. Germline assignment: CDR1 KGHSH and CDR2 LQKENI. V shed 5 bases and J 7 bases; nucleotides not matched to a gene: 8. The CDR3 spells CASSGQGLYGEAFF. CDR3 coding DNA: TGTGCCAGCTCAGGACAGGGGTTGTATGGTGAAGCTTTCTTT.

The chain joins TRBV6-6 to TRBJ1-1, with a weak D call TRBD1 (5 bases). The CDR3 contains 11 residues. V lost 6 bases and J lost 11, with 13 bases in between. Per the germline V gene, CDR1 is MNHNY and CDR2 is SVGAGI (reference sequence). The CDR3 protein is CASRGADRAFF. In nucleotides, the CDR3 is TGTGCCAGCAGAGGGGCGGATAGGGCTTTCTTT.

The sample holds one count of this clone. The rearrangement joins TRBV6-5 to TRBJ2-7, with 7 bases lining up with TRBD1. V shed 6 bases and J 5 bases; nucleotides not matched to a gene: 10. Per the germline V gene, CDR1 is MNHEY and CDR2 is SVGAGI. This CDR3 comprises 14 residues. CDR3 in amino acids: CASRQGLVLDEQYF. Written as DNA, the CDR3 is TGTGCCAGCAGACAGGGGCTAGTGCTCGACGAGCAGTACTTC.

The V and J genes are TRBV28 and TRBJ2-3; 8 bases line up with TRBD2. The CDR3 runs 15 residues. Germline trimming cut 8 bases from V and 2 bases from J; bases unmatched to any gene: 9. Germline CDR1 is MDHEN and CDR2 is SYDVKM. The CDR3: CASLKREPLTDTQYF. In DNA, the CDR3 is TGTGCCAGCTTGAAGCGGGAGCCGCTCACAGATACGCAGTATTTT.

The rearrangement uses TRBV28 and TRBJ1-5, with 7 bases identical to TRBD1. Per germline, CDR1 MDHEN and CDR2 SYDVKM. V lost 6 bases to trimming and J lost 0 bases; unmatched junction nucleotides: 2. This CDR3 is 14 amino acids long. In DNA, the CDR3 is TGTGCCAGCAGGGGGACAGCTAGCAATCAGCCCCAGCATTTT. Residues: CASRGTASNQPQHF.

Points on this clone: This CDR3 is also generated by other DNA sequences in the sample. J is TRBJ2-7 and V is TRBV10-2, with D possibly TRBD2 on 5 matching bases. The V end lost 3 bases, the J end lost 0 bases, and 6 bases lay between the germline ends. This CDR3 is built from 13 residues. Looked up from germline, CDR1 is WSHSY and CDR2 is SAAADI. For the CDR3, the DNA is TGCGCCAGCAGTGATGGGAGCTCCTACGAGCAGTACTTC. This codes for CASSDGSSYEQYF.

This rearrangement joins TRBV11-3 to TRBJ2-2; 9 bases align to TRBD2. From germline, CDR1 is SGHNT and CDR2 YENEEA. V shed 1 base, J shed 3 bases, and the junction held 9 bases outside the gene matches. This CDR3 comprises 18 residues. Written as DNA, the CDR3 is TGTGCCAGCAGCTTAGCCGACAGACTAGCGGAGCACACCGGGGAGCTGTTTTTT. Translating gives CASSLADRLAEHTGELFF. Looking up the rest from reference TRBV11-3 and TRBJ2-2 gives the full variable domain: EAGVVQSPRYKIIEKKQPVAFWCNPISGHNTLYWYLQNLGQGPELLIRYENEEAVDDSQLPKDRFSAERLKGVDSTLKIQPAELGDSAVYLCASSLADRLAEHTGELFFGEGSRLTVL.

The rearrangement uses TRBV6-5 and TRBJ2-2, with 11 bases identical to TRBD2. The length of the CDR3 is 14 residues. In germline, CDR1 is MNHEY, CDR2 SVGAGI. After removal of 7 bases from V and 5 bases from J, the junction contained 3 bases not matched to a gene. In DNA form, the CDR3 reads TGTGCCAGCATAGCGGGGGGGTATACCGGGGAGCTGTTTTTT. Translating gives CASIAGGYTGELFF.

The gene calls are TRBV21-1 and TRBJ2-1; the DNA was not compared with TRBD2, the D call given in the table. TRBV21-1 is flagged as a pseudogene. The CDR3 runs 18 residues. The CDR3 reads CASSNVAGGFPNHNEQFF. CDR3 nucleotide sequence: TGTGCCAGCAGCAACGTGGCGGGAGGTTTCCCCAACCACAATGAGCAGTTCTTC.

V and J are TRBV5-1 and TRBJ2-1; TRBD2 agrees at 7 bases. Trimming removed 0 bases from V and 2 bases from J; junction bases left unmatched: 2. Germline loops: CDR1 SGHRS, CDR2 YFSETQ. CDR3 length: 15 amino acids. The CDR3 coding sequence is TGCGCCAGCAGCTTGGTGCTAGCGGCCTACAATGAGCAGTTCTTC. Translating gives CASSLVLAAYNEQFF.

The V call is TRBV6-6, the J call TRBJ1-3; D not certain. Trimming cost V 2 bases and J 0 bases, with 11 bases left between them. The CDR3 has 16 residues. Germline V gene lookup returns CDR1 MNHNY and CDR2 SVGAGI (reference sequence). The chain's CDR3 is CASSYVSGYSGNTIYF. Written as DNA, the CDR3 is TGTGCCAGCAGTTACGTTTCCGGGTACTCTGGAAACACCATATATTTT.

This rearrangement joins TRBV28 to TRBJ2-7, with 8 nucleotides matching TRBD1. V was pared by 10 bases and J by 2 bases, with 10 bases of the junction left unmatched. Germline V lookup: CDR1 MDHEN, CDR2 SYDVKM. The CDR3 totals 14 residues. The CDR3 is CAIESLRGPYEQYF. DNA of the CDR3: TGTGCCATCGAGTCCCTCAGGGGGCCCTACGAGCAGTACTTC.

The rearrangement uses TRBV27 and TRBJ1-6, with a tentative D call TRBD1 (6 bases). CDR1 and CDR2 (germline): MNHEY, SMNVEV (reference sequence). The V end lost 5 bases, the J end lost 6 bases, and 14 bases lay between the germline ends. The CDR3 has 15 residues. The CDR3 spells CASSRYREFNSPLHF. The CDR3 coding sequence is TGTGCCAGCAGTCGATACAGGGAATTTAATTCACCCCTCCACTTT.